The clone carrying this TCR beta chain was seen only a few times. Its cognate antigen is unknown. TCRdb redid the calling of the 5' RACE reads with MiXCR, one entry per CDR3 protein. The data show 580,000 or so distinct CDR3 sequences, approximately 15% seen once. These data are taken from a study of T-cell memory formation after mild COVID-19. Study-level points and caveats: Those CD4+ clones that contracted were mainly in CM and EM (CD8+ ones in EMRA). A subset of responding clones appeared in pre-infection memory, suggesting cross-reactive memory joined.

Trimming pared 6 bases from V and 4 bases from J, leaving 15 bases between. The CDR3 has 14 residues. The TCR originated in an adult woman who had mild COVID-19 (a few samples of this study predate the infection). Cell type and time point are not known. Material for sequencing was PBMCs or a T cell subset sorted from them (not recorded which). The chain uses TRBV12-3 or TRBV12-4 and TRBJ2-5; D might be TRBD2 (6 bases). The CDR3 bases are TGTGCCAGCAGCTGGGGACTGCTCGGAGAGACCCAGTACTTC. This codes for CASSWGLLGETQYF.